A single sample gave rise to the 32 T cell receptor beta chains below, sequenced in a study of T-cell memory formation after mild COVID-19. MiXCR was run by TCRdb on the 5' RACE reads, yielding one entry per CDR3 protein. Among about 470,000 distinct CDR3 sequences, around a sixth were seen once, and the ten largest hold about 12%. Sequencing used PBMCs or a T cell subset sorted from them (not recorded which). The receptors shown here come from an adult woman who had mild COVID-19 (a few samples of this study predate the infection). Cell type and time point are not known.

Only a few counts were recorded for this clonotype. The genes are TRBV20-1 and TRBJ2-7; 7 bases match TRBD1. Per the germline V gene, CDR1 is DFQATT and CDR2 is SNEGSKA (reference sequence). CDR3 length equals 13 residues. The ends lost 4 bases at V and 3 bases at J; junction bases unmatched: 6. CDR3 nucleotides: TGCAGTGCTACTTCCGGGACAGTCTACGAGCAGTACTTC. Translated: CSATSGTVYEQYF.

The chain is built from TRBV12-3 or TRBV12-4 and TRBJ2-5; D gene ambiguous. The V end was cut by 2 bases, the J end by 6 bases, with 4 bases between. The CDR3 is 11 residues long. The CDR3 region has the DNA TGTGCCAGCAGTTTAAGCAAGACCCAGTACTTC. This codes for CASSLSKTQYF.

The sample holds a few counts of this clonotype. The chain uses TRBV6-5 and TRBJ2-1; 10 positions agree with TRBD2. V shed 0 bases, J shed 0 bases, and the junction held 2 bases outside the gene matches. The germline CDR1 and CDR2 sequences are MNHEY and SVGAGI. The CDR3 has 17 amino acids. CDR3 sequence (DNA): TGTGCCAGCAGTTACTCGCCTAGCGGGAGCTCCTACAATGAGCAGTTCTTC. This sequence encodes CASSYSPSGSSYNEQFF.

This clonotype was counted a few times. The J gene is TRBJ2-1, the V gene TRBV7-9; 15 bases are a match to TRBD2. V was clipped by 2 bases and J by 2 bases; unmatched bases: 4. The CDR3 is made up of 18 amino acids. In germline, CDR1 is SEHNR, CDR2 FQNEAQ (reference sequence). CDR3 sequence: CASSLPGLAGGTYNEQFF. In nucleotides, the CDR3 is TGTGCCAGCAGCTTACCGGGACTAGCGGGAGGAACCTACAATGAGCAGTTCTTC.

This chain connects TRBV7-8 to TRBJ2-3; TRBD2 agrees at 8 bases. CDR1 and CDR2 from the germline V gene are SGHVS and FQNEAQ. The CDR3 extends over 19 amino acids. J was trimmed by 0 bases and V by 1 base; bases with no gene match: 12. In DNA, the CDR3 is TGTGCCAGCAGCTTAGGTCTTGCCTTAGCGGGGACTAGCACAGATACGCAGTATTTT. Translating it yields CASSLGLALAGTSTDTQYF.

This clonotype came up a few times. One end of the junction is discordant with germline, which a read error may explain. V usage is TRBV12-3 or TRBV12-4 and J usage is TRBJ2-7, with a possible D match to TRBD1 (5 bases). This CDR3 comprises 12 residues. CDR3 sequence: CASSLSLGAPSF. CDR3 sequence (DNA): TGTGCCAGCAGTTTAAGCTTAGGGGCGCCCTCCTTC.

The chain carries TRBV27 and TRBJ1-2, with D hard to call. The CDR3 loop spans 13 amino acids. The germline V gene has CDR1 MNHEY and CDR2 SMNVEV (reference sequence). V was trimmed by 5 bases and J by 4 bases, leaving 11 bases between them. Here the CDR3 DNA reads TGTGCCAGCAGTCCTAGGGTTGGCTATGGCTACACCTTC. Its translation is CASSPRVGYGYTF.

The J gene is TRBJ1-3, the V gene TRBV7-3, with D perhaps matching TRBD1 (5 bases). With 5 bases removed from V and 2 bases from J, the gap between germline ends came to 13 bases. The germline CDR1 and CDR2 sequences are SGHTA and FQGTGA. The CDR3 sequence is 15 residues long. The CDR3 DNA reads TGTGCCAGCAGCCTATCCGGGACCCCTGGAAACACCATATATTTT. It is translated as CASSLSGTPGNTIYF.

The V and J genes are TRBV12-3 or TRBV12-4 and TRBJ1-5; perhaps TRBD1 as D (6 bases). This CDR3 is built from 15 residues. Trimming cost V 5 bases and J 0 bases, with 11 bases left between them. The CDR3 loop reads CASSATGASNQPQHF. The CDR3 DNA reads TGTGCCAGCAGTGCGACGGGGGCTAGCAATCAGCCCCAGCATTTT.

V and J are TRBV2 and TRBJ2-1, with D possibly being TRBD2 (6 bases). The CDR3 sequence is 17 residues long. V dropped 4 bases and J dropped 5 bases, with 21 bases sitting between them. Germline values: CDR1 SNHLY, CDR2 FYNNEI. CDR3 amino acids: CASSGRPRGDHDNEQFF. The CDR3 DNA sequence: TGTGCCAGCAGTGGGAGACCGCGGGGAGACCACGACAATGAGCAGTTCTTC. The full variable domain, in which reference TRBV2 and TRBJ2-1 provide the parts outside the CDR3, is EPEVTQTPSHQVTQMGQEVILRCVPISNHLYFYWYRQILGQKVEFLVSFYNNEISEKSEIFDDQFSVERPDGSNFTLKIRSTKLEDSAMYFCASSGRPRGDHDNEQFFGPGTRLTVL.

The genes are TRBV5-1 and TRBJ2-7; the match to TRBD1 covers 9 bases. The CDR3 spans 15 residues. CDR1 is SGHRS, CDR2 YFSETQ, per germline. Germline trimming cut 0 bases from V and 5 bases from J; bases unmatched to any gene: 6. The CDR3 reads CASSLAGTGSNEQYF. In nucleotides, the CDR3 is TGCGCCAGCAGCTTGGCCGGGACAGGGTCCAACGAGCAGTACTTC.

The table lists this clonotype with many counts. At one end the junction does not follow the germline gene, possibly because of a read error. This chain connects TRBV7-7 to TRBJ2-5; no definite D call. CDR3 length: 15 residues. Germline values: CDR1 SSHAT, CDR2 FNYEAQ (reference sequence). Here the CDR3 reads CASSLGRQLQETQYF. DNA of the CDR3: TGTGCTAGCAGCTTAGGGCGCCAGCTCCAAGAGACCCAGTACTTC.

The chain employs TRBV11-2 and TRBJ2-1; 14 nucleotides align to TRBD2. Germline V gene sequence: CDR1 SGHAT, CDR2 FQNNGV. CDR3 length: 15 amino acids. Trimming cost V 0 bases and J 13 bases; bases outside gene matches: 5. In nucleotides, the CDR3 is TGTGCCAGCAGCTTAGATGGGACTAGCGGGAGAAAACAGTTCTTC. It codes for CASSLDGTSGRKQFF.

Only one count was recorded for this clonotype. This chain links TRBV11-2 with TRBJ2-3; weak D call: TRBD2 (7 bases). Trimming took 4 bases from V and 3 from J, leaving 14 bases between them. Germline V gene data show CDR1 as SGHAT and CDR2 as FQNNGV. The CDR3 is 15 residues long. The CDR3 spells CASSYQRGGTDTQYF. CDR3 nucleotides: TGTGCCAGCAGCTATCAGAGGGGGGGTACAGATACGCAGTATTTT.

This clonotype came up many times. The chain couples TRBV2 to TRBJ2-7; D not resolved. Germline V gene sequence: CDR1 SNHLY, CDR2 FYNNEI. This CDR3 has 12 amino acids. The germline V and J ends were trimmed by 7 bases and 5 bases, with 12 bases remaining between them. CDR3 sequence (DNA): TGTGCCAGCATGGTCGCCCAGGACGAGCAGTACTTC. Encoded protein: CASMVAQDEQYF.

This clonotype has just a few counts. The V call is TRBV9, the J call TRBJ2-3; TRBD2 aligns across 8 bases. The V and J ends lost 0 bases and 4 bases, in that order; junction bases with no gene match: 7. This CDR3 is 16 amino acids long. Germline lookup yields CDR1 SGDLS and CDR2 YYNGEE. The CDR3 bases are TGTGCCAGCAGCGTAGTAGCGGGGCCTTACTCAGATACGCAGTATTTT. Amino acids: CASSVVAGPYSDTQYF.

This clonotype was found a few times. V and J are TRBV4-3 and TRBJ2-3; D could derive from TRBD1 or TRBD2 (5 bases each). This CDR3 has 16 residues. The V gene's germline CDR1 is LGHNA and CDR2 YSLEER. V was cut by 4 bases and J by 1 base, with 15 bases left in between. CDR3 residues: CASSPRSQGGTDTQYF. The CDR3 DNA reads as TGCGCCAGCAGCCCGCGCTCCCAGGGAGGCACAGATACGCAGTATTTT.

The chain has TRBV7-7 and TRBJ2-5, with TRBD1 as a possible D gene (6 bases). V gave up 5 bases and J gave up 4 bases, with 17 bases separating them. The CDR3 covers 15 residues. Germline-derived CDR1 and CDR2 are SSHAT and FNYEAQ (reference sequence). CDR3 coding DNA: TGTGCCAGCAGCAAAAACACAGGGTCGGGAGAGACCCAGTACTTC. It yields the protein CASSKNTGSGETQYF.

There are a few counts of this clonotype. The chain employs TRBV20-1 and TRBJ2-1; the match to TRBD2 covers 9 bases. The CDR3 contains 17 residues. Germline V lookup: CDR1 DFQATT, CDR2 SNEGSKA (reference sequence). Trimming removed 6 bases from V and 3 bases from J; junction bases left unmatched: 15. CDR3 protein: CSAPGLERGASYNEQFF. Here the CDR3 DNA reads TGCAGTGCCCCGGGCCTGGAGCGGGGGGCCAGCTACAATGAGCAGTTCTTC.

This clonotype was seen many times. This chain links TRBV29-1 with TRBJ2-7; 7 bases are shared with TRBD2. The CDR3 runs to 12 residues. The trim removed 4 bases at V and 2 bases at J, leaving 2 bases unmatched. Germline assignment: CDR1 SQVTM and CDR2 ANQGSEA. In nucleotides, the CDR3 is TGCAGCGTTGGGGAGGGACCCTACGAGCAGTACTTC. Residues: CSVGEGPYEQYF.

This clonotype was counted only a few times. The chain recombines TRBV7-2 with TRBJ2-1, with a tentative D call TRBD2 (5 bases). The V end lost 4 bases, the J end lost 9 bases, and 10 bases lay between the germline ends. Germline CDR1 and CDR2: SGHTA and FQGNSA. This CDR3 has 12 amino acids. CDR3 DNA: TGTGCCAGCAGCTCACTCGGGGTTGAGCAGTTCTTC. Translated, it gives CASSSLGVEQFF.

This clonotype came up a few times. The rearrangement uses TRBV5-4 and TRBJ2-5; TRBD1 matches 9 bases. The junction had 6 bases not matched to a gene; V was cut back by 4 bases and J by 5 bases. Germline V gene lookup returns CDR1 SGHNT and CDR2 YYREEE (reference sequence). The CDR3 totals 14 residues. CDR3 sequence reads: CASSKGQGVETQYF. For the CDR3, the DNA is TGTGCCAGCAGCAAGGGACAGGGCGTCGAGACCCAGTACTTC.

A few counts support this clonotype. V is TRBV7-7 and J is TRBJ2-1; tentatively, D is TRBD1 (6 bases). There are 15 residues in the CDR3. Germline values: CDR1 SSHAT, CDR2 FNYEAQ (reference sequence). The V gene lost 3 bases and the J gene lost 2 bases, with 11 bases spanning the gap. The CDR3 here is CASSFSQGTYNEQFF. In nucleotides, the CDR3 is TGTGCCAGCAGCTTTAGTCAGGGGACCTACAATGAGCAGTTCTTC.

Comment on this clonotype: At one of its ends the junction is not consistent with the germline gene, which may arise from a read error. V usage is TRBV7-9 and J usage is TRBJ1-4, with D unresolved. CDR1 SEHNR and CDR2 FQNEAQ come from the germline V gene (reference sequence). CDR3 length: 12 residues. The CDR3 nucleotides are TGTTCCAGCAGCCGGGTTGGAGAAAAACTGTTTTTT. Its translation: CSSSRVGEKLFF.

This clonotype was found a few times. In DNA form, the CDR3 reads TGCAGTGCTAGAAAACGGGACCGGAACACTGAAGCTTTCTTT. It encodes CSARKRDRNTEAFF. The genes are TRBV20-1 and TRBJ1-1, with D perhaps TRBD1 (5 bases). Trimming removed 2 bases from V and 1 base from J, with 11 bases in between. The germline V gene has CDR1 DFQATT and CDR2 SNEGSKA (reference sequence). The CDR3 totals 14 residues.

J is TRBJ2-7 and V is TRBV30; D unresolved. The germline V gene encodes CDR1 GTSNPN and CDR2 SVGIG (reference sequence). V dropped 4 bases and J dropped 5 bases, with 15 bases sitting between them. The CDR3 spans 13 residues. CDR3 amino acids: CAWIPESGHEQYF. CDR3 in DNA: TGTGCCTGGATTCCGGAGTCTGGCCACGAGCAGTACTTC.

This clonotype was observed a handful of times. The V and J genes are TRBV29-1 and TRBJ2-1; no reliable D call. Trimming took 4 bases from V and 4 from J, leaving 5 bases between them. CDR3 length equals 11 residues. CDR1 and CDR2 (germline): SQVTM, ANQGSEA. The CDR3 here is CSVVLYNEQFF. CDR3 DNA: TGCAGCGTTGTTTTGTACAATGAGCAGTTCTTC.

The chain employs TRBV3-1 and TRBJ1-1, with D unresolved. Germline loops: CDR1 LGHDT, CDR2 YNNKEL (reference sequence). Trimming pared 0 bases from V and 5 bases from J, leaving 7 bases between. The CDR3 covers 13 residues. CDR3 bases: TGTGCCAGCAGCCAAGAATTGAGGACTGAAGCTTTCTTT. It yields the protein CASSQELRTEAFF.

J is TRBJ1-3 and V is TRBV3-1, with D uncertain. Trimming cost V 2 bases and J 2 bases, with 13 bases left between them. Germline CDR1 LGHDT, CDR2 YNNKEL (reference sequence). The CDR3 is 16 residues long. The CDR3 here is CASSQRRIGAGNTIYF. CDR3 nucleotides: TGTGCCAGCAGCCAACGTCGCATCGGCGCTGGAAACACCATATATTTT.

This rearrangement joins TRBV2 to TRBJ1-1; no firm D call. The CDR3 covers 13 residues. V was cut by 10 bases and J by 1 base, with 13 bases left in between. Germline assignment: CDR1 SNHLY and CDR2 FYNNEI. The CDR3 nucleotides are TGTGCCACCCGGATCGACCGGAACACTGAAGCTTTCTTT. Translating gives CATRIDRNTEAFF.

The table lists this clonotype with a few counts. V and J are TRBV24-1 and TRBJ2-1; D unclear. Looked up from germline, CDR1 is KGHDR and CDR2 is SFDVKD. This CDR3 spans 11 amino acids. The ends were cut back, 7 bases at V and 5 bases at J, with 5 bases in the middle. Here the CDR3 reads CATRNNNEQFF. The CDR3 DNA reads as TGTGCCACCAGAAATAACAATGAGCAGTTCTTC.

This clonotype was counted only a few times. The chain couples TRBV7-3 to TRBJ2-5, with 10 bases identical to TRBD2. The CDR3 covers 15 residues. Germline V gives CDR1 SGHTA, CDR2 FQGTGA. Trimming took 0 bases from V and 5 from J; bases not matched to a gene: 3. The CDR3 DNA is TGTGCCAGCAGCTTAACTAGCGGGAGGTTGGAGACCCAGTACTTC. It codes for CASSLTSGRLETQYF.